A single sample gave rise to the 10 T cell receptor beta chains below, sequenced in a study of blood T cell repertoires in COVID-19. The repertoire was sequenced with immunoSEQ multiplex PCR; TCRdb's copy has only in-frame clones and lacks some. This table holds approximately 100,000 clones, 75% to 90% found once. Sequenced material: peripheral blood. The source is a woman aged 45-65 years with acute or convalescent COVID-19.

This rearrangement joins TRBV28 to TRBJ1-3; D remains ambiguous. V lost 6 bases, J lost 0 bases, and 6 bases lay in between. From germline, CDR1 is MDHEN and CDR2 SYDVKM. CDR3 length equals 13 residues. CDR3 sequence: CASRKSSGNTIYF. The CDR3 DNA follows: TGTGCCAGCAGGAAGAGCTCTGGAAACACCATATATTTT.

The table lists this clone with a count of one. The chain recombines TRBV28 with TRBJ1-2, with D maybe TRBD1 (5 bases). This CDR3 contains 15 residues. V was trimmed by 3 bases and J by 2 bases, leaving 13 bases between them. The germline V gene encodes CDR1 MDHEN and CDR2 SYDVKM. The CDR3 region is CASSLGGTLNYGYTF. The CDR3 DNA is TGTGCCAGCAGTTTGGGAGGGACCCTCAACTATGGCTACACCTTC.

This clone was counted only a few times. The chain joins TRBV19 to TRBJ2-1; 10 nucleotides match TRBD2. The CDR3 spans 18 residues. In germline, CDR1 is LNHDA, CDR2 SQIVND (reference sequence). V was clipped by 3 bases and J by 6 bases; unmatched bases: 14. The CDR3, as DNA: TGTGCCAGTAGTATCGGGTCTAGCGGGGGCTCACCCTCCAATGAGCAGTTCTTC. As protein: CASSIGSSGGSPSNEQFF.

The chain employs TRBV5-6 and TRBJ1-2, with D tentatively TRBD1 (5 bases). V was trimmed by 3 bases and J by 4 bases, leaving 13 bases between them. The CDR3 has 14 residues. The germline V gene has CDR1 SGHDT and CDR2 YYEEEE. The CDR3 DNA reads TGTGCCAGCAGCTCCACCCCAGGGCCCTATGGCTACACCTTC. It specifies CASSSTPGPYGYTF.

This clone appeared once. The gene calls are TRBV10-3 and TRBJ2-1; TRBD2 agrees at 9 bases. This CDR3 spans 17 amino acids. Per the germline V gene, CDR1 is ENHRY and CDR2 is SYGVKD. Trimming at V came to 4 bases and at J to 5 bases, leaving 12 bases not matched to a gene. This CDR3 reads CAISGAVGSGGNNEQFF. For the CDR3, the DNA is TGTGCCATCAGTGGGGCCGTCGGGAGCGGGGGGAACAATGAGCAGTTCTTC.

The chain recombines TRBV29-1 with TRBJ1-1; 7 bases fit TRBD1. The germline CDR1 and CDR2 sequences are SQVTM and ANQGSEA. V dropped 5 bases and J dropped 3; count of bases not matched to a gene: 3. The CDR3 is made up of 12 amino acids. DNA for the CDR3: TGCAGCGTTTGCCAGGGGGACACTGAAGCTTTCTTT. It yields the protein CSVCQGDTEAFF.

This sequence joins TRBV27 and TRBJ1-1, with D unresolved. Germline-derived CDR1 and CDR2 are MNHEY and SMNVEV (reference sequence). V was trimmed by 2 bases and J by 1 base, leaving 14 bases between them. This CDR3 is built from 16 residues. CDR3 coding DNA: TGTGCCAGCAGTTTAATCCCCCCACAGACGAACACTGAAGCTTTCTTT. It encodes CASSLIPPQTNTEAFF.

The chain employs TRBV4-1 and TRBJ2-4, with TRBD2 matching 7 bases. V trimming: 0 bases; J trimming: 7 bases; junction bases outside the gene matches: 3. Germline CDR1 is MGHRA and CDR2 is YSYEKL. This CDR3 is built from 14 residues. The CDR3 region has the DNA TGCGCCAGCAGCCAAGATGGGCGGGGGAACATTCAGTACTTC. This encodes CASSQDGRGNIQYF.

The chain combines TRBV4-2 with TRBJ1-4; 9 nucleotides align to TRBD1. The CDR3 loop spans 17 amino acids. The ends lost 1 base at V and 0 bases at J; junction bases unmatched: 3. The germline V gene encodes CDR1 LGHNA and CDR2 YNFKEQ. CDR3 coding DNA: TGTGCCAGCAGCCAAGGGACAGGGGTTGCAACTAATGAAAAACTGTTTTTT. Protein: CASSQGTGVATNEKLFF.

The gene calls are TRBV15 and TRBJ1-1; a weak D match, TRBD1 (5 bases). The V gene's germline CDR1 is LNHNV and CDR2 YYDKDF (reference sequence). Trimming removed 0 bases from V and 6 bases from J, with 20 bases in between. The CDR3 loop spans 17 amino acids. CDR3 amino acids: CATSRDAGGEGLAEAFF. In DNA form, the CDR3 reads TGTGCCACCAGCAGAGATGCGGGGGGGGAGGGTTTGGCTGAAGCTTTCTTT.